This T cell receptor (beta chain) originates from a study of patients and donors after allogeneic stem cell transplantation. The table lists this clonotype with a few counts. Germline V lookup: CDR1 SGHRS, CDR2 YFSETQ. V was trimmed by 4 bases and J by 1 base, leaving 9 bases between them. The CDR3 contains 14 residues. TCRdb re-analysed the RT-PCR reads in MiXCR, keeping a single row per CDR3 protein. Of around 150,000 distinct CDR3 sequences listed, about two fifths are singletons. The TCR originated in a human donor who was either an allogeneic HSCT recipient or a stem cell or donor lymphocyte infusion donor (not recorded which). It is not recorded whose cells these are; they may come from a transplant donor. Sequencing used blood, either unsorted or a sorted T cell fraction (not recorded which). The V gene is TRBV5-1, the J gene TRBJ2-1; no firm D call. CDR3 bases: TGCGCCAGCAGCCCCCCATCATCCTACAATGAGCAGTTCTTC. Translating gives CASSPPSSYNEQFF.